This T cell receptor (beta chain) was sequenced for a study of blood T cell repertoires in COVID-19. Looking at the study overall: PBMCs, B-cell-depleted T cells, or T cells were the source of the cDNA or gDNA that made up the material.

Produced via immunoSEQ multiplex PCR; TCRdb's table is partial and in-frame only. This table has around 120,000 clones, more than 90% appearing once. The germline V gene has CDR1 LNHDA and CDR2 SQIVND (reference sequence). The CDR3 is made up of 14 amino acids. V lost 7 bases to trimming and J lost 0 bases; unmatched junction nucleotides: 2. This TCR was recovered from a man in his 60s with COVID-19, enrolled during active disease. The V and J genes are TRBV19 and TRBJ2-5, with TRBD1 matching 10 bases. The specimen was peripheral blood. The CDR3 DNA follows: TGTGCCAGTACAGGGACAGGGGACCAAGAGACCCAGTACTTC. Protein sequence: CASTGTGDQETQYF.